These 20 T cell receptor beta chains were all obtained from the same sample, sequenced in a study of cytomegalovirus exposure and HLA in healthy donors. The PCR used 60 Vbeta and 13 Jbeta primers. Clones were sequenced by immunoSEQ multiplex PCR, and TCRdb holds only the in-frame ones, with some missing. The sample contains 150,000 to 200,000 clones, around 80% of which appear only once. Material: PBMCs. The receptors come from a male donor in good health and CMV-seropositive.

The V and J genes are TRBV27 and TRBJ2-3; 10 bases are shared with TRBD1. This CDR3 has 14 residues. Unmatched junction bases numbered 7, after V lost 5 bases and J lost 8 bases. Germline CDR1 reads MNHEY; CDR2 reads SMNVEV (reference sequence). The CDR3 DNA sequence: TGTGCCAGCAGTCAGACAGGGGGCCTAGGTACGCAGTATTTT. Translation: CASSQTGGLGTQYF.

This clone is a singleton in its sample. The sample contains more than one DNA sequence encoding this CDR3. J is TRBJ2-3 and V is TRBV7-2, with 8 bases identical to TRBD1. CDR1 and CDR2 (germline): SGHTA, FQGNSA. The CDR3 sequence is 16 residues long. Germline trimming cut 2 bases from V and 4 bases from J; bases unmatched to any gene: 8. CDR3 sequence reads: CASSLSDRARADTQYF. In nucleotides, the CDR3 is TGTGCCAGCAGCTTATCGGACAGGGCCCGGGCAGATACGCAGTATTTT.

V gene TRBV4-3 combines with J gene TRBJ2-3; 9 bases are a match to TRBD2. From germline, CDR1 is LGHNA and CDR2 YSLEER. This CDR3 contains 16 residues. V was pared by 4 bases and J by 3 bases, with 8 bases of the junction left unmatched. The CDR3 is CASSPTAGGQTDTQYF. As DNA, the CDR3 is TGCGCCAGCAGCCCGACGGCGGGAGGGCAGACAGATACGCAGTATTTT.

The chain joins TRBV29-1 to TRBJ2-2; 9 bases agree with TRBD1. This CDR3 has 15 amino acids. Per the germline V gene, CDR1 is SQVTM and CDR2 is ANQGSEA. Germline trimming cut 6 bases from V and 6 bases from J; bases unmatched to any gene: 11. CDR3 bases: TGCAGCGTGGTGGCCAGGACAGGGGTATCCGGGGAGCTGTTTTTT. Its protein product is CSVVARTGVSGELFF.

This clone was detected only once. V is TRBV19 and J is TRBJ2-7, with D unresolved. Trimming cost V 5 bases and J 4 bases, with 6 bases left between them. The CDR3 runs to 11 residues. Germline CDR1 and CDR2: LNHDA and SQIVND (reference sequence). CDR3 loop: CASSSPYEQYF. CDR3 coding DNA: TGTGCCAGTAGTTCCCCGTACGAGCAGTACTTC.

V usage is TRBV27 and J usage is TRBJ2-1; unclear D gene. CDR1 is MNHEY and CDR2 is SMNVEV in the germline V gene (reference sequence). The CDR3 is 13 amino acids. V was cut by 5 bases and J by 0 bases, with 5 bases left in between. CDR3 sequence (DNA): TGTGCCAGCAGTACTTTCTCCTACAATGAGCAGTTCTTC. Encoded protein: CASSTFSYNEQFF.

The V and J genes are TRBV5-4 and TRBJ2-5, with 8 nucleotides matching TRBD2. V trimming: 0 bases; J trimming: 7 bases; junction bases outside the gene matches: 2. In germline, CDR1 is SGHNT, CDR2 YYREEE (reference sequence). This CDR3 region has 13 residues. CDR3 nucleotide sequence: TGTGCCAGCAGCTTGGTAGCGGGGCGGACCCAGTACTTC. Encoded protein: CASSLVAGRTQYF.

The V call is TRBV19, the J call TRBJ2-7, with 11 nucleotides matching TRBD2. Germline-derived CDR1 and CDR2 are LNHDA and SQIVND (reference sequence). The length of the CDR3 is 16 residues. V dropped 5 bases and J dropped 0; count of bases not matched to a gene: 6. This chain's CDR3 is CASSDAGTSGSYEQYF. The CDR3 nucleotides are TGTGCCAGTAGTGACGCCGGGACTAGCGGCTCCTACGAGCAGTACTTC.

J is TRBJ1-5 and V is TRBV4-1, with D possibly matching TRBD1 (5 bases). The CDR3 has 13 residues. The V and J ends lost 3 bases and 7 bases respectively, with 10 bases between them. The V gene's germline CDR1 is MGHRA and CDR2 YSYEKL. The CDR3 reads CASSHGGTQPQHF. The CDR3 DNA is TGCGCCAGCAGCCATGGAGGGACGCAGCCCCAGCATTTT.

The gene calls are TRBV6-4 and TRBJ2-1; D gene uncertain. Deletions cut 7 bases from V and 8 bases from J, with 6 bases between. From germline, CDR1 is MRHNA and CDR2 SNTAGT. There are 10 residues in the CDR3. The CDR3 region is CASTRYEQFF. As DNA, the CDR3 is TGTGCCAGCACTCGGTATGAGCAGTTCTTC.

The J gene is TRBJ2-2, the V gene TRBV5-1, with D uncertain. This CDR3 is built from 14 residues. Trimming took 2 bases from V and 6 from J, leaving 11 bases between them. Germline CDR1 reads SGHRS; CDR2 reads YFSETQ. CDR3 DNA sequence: TGCGCCAGCAGCTTTGAAGCTGCGGCCGGGGAGCTGTTTTTT. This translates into CASSFEAAAGELFF.

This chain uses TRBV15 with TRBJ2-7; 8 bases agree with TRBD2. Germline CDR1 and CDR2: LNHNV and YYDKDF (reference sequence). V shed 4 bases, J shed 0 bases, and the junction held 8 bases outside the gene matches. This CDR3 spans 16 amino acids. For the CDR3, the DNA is TGTGCCACCAGCATGTCGGGGGGGGCCCGCTCCTACGAGCAGTACTTC. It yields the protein CATSMSGGARSYEQYF.

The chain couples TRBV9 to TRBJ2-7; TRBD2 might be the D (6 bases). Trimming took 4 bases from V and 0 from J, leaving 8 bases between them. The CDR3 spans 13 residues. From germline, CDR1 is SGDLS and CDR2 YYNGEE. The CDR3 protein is CASSQGLSYEQYF. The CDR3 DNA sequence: TGTGCCAGCAGCCAGGGACTCTCCTACGAGCAGTACTTC.

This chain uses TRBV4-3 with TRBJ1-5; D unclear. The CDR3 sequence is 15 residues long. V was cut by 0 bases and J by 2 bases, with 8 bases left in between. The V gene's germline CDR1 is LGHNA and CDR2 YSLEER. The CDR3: CASSQDHPGNQPQHF. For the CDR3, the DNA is TGCGCCAGCAGCCAAGATCATCCGGGCAATCAGCCCCAGCATTTT.

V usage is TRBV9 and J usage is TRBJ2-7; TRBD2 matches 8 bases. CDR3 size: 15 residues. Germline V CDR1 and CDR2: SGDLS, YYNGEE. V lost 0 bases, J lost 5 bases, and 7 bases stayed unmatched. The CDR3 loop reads CASSVGLREADEQYF. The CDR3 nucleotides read TGTGCCAGCAGCGTAGGCCTGCGGGAGGCGGACGAGCAGTACTTC.

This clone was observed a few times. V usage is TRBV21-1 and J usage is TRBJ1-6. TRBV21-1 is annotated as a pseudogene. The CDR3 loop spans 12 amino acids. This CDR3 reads CASSTRNSPLHF. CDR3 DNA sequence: TGTGCCAGCAGCACCCGGAATTCACCCCTCCACTTT.

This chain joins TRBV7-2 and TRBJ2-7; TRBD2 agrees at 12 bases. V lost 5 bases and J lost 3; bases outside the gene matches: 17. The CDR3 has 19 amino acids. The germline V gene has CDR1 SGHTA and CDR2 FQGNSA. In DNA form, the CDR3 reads TGTGCCAGCAGCCCCCAGAATGAGGCTAGCGGGAGGGTATTCTACGAGCAGTACTTC. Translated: CASSPQNEASGRVFYEQYF.

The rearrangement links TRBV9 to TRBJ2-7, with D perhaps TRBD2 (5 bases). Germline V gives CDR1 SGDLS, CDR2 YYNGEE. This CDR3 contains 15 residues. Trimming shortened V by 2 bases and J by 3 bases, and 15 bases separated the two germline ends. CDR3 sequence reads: CASSVTASGGYEQYF. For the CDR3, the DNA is TGTGCCAGCAGCGTCACAGCCTCTGGAGGCTACGAGCAGTACTTC.

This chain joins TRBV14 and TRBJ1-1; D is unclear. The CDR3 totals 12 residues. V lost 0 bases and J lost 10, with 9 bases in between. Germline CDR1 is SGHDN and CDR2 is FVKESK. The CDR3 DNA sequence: TGTGCCAGCAGCCAAGATTACCGGAGAGCTTTCTTT. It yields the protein CASSQDYRRAFF.

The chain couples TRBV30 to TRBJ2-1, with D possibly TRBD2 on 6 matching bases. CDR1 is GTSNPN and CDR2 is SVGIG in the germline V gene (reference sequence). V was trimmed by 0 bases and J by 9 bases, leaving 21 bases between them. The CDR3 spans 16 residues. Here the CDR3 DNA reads TGTGCCTGGAGTGTACGAACTAGCAAGAGAGGCACTGAGCAGTTCTTC. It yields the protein CAWSVRTSKRGTEQFF.